This is a list of T cell receptor beta chains from one sample in a study of T cells in Graves' hyperthyroidism and ophthalmopathy. TCRdb recomputed calls from the multiplex PCR reads with MiXCR, one row per CDR3 protein. This table holds around 580,000 distinct CDR3 sequences, approximately 15% found once. The sample comprised blood. These receptors were collected from a woman aged 18-29 years with Graves' hyperthyroidism. Each CDR3 is given with its conserved first and last residue. Each record gives: V gene, D gene, clone size, J gene, CDR3 protein, CDR3 DNA. A D gene is named only where the DNA matches it firmly. For some rows the clone size is stated as once, few or many, or as a class when expanded; others skip it.

V gene: TRBV27
D gene: TRBD1
clone size: NA
J gene: TRBJ1-2
CDR3 protein: CASPEQGALFCKVGGWGYTF
CDR3 DNA: TGTGCCAGCCCCGAACAGGGGGCGCTCTTTTGTAAGGTGGGGGGGTGGGGCTACACCTTC

V gene: TRBV28
D gene: NA
clone size: many
J gene: TRBJ2-7
CDR3 protein: CASSLVFLSVVGRHYEQYF
CDR3 DNA: TGTGCCAGCAGTTTGGTATTTCTATCCGTAGTCGGACGGCATTACGAGCAGTACTTC

V gene: TRBV25-1
D gene: NA
clone size: NA
J gene: TRBJ2-7
CDR3 protein: CASSMGLGAYEQYF
CDR3 DNA: TGTGCCAGCAGTATGGGACTCGGGGCCTACGAGCAGTACTTC

V gene: TRBV6-2/TRBV6-3
D gene: TRBD2
clone size: NA
J gene: TRBJ2-1
CDR3 protein: CASSLTSGIPYNEQFF
CDR3 DNA: TGTGCCAGCAGTTTGACTAGCGGGATCCCCTACAATGAGCAGTTCTTC

V gene: TRBV12-5
D gene: TRBD1
clone size: NA
J gene: TRBJ2-7
CDR3 protein: CASGGQGGYEQYF
CDR3 DNA: TGTGCTAGTGGAGGACAGGGTGGATACGAGCAGTACTTC

V gene: TRBV12-3/TRBV12-4
D gene: NA
clone size: many
J gene: TRBJ2-3
CDR3 protein: CASSSAVGKGTDTQYF
CDR3 DNA: TGTGCCAGCTCCTCGGCGGTGGGCAAAGGCACAGATACGCAGTATTTT

V gene: TRBV4-1
D gene: NA
clone size: many
J gene: TRBJ1-2
CDR3 protein: CASSQARGNGYTF
CDR3 DNA: TGCGCCAGCAGCCAAGCGAGAGGGAATGGCTACACCTTC

V gene: TRBV18
D gene: TRBD2
clone size: many
J gene: TRBJ2-1
CDR3 protein: CASSPTSSYNEQFF
CDR3 DNA: TGTGCCAGCTCACCGACTAGCAGCTACAATGAGCAGTTCTTC

V gene: TRBV7-9
D gene: NA
clone size: NA
J gene: TRBJ1-3
CDR3 protein: CASSGPVGTAGNTIYF
CDR3 DNA: TGTGCCAGCAGCGGACCAGTCGGGACGGCAGGAAACACCATATATTTT

V gene: TRBV20-1
D gene: NA
clone size: many
J gene: TRBJ2-7
CDR3 protein: CSATSGTEFYEQYF
CDR3 DNA: TGCAGTGCTACGTCCGGGACGGAGTTCTACGAGCAGTACTTC

V gene: TRBV20-1
D gene: TRBD2
clone size: NA
J gene: TRBJ2-5
CDR3 protein: CRGQEGRERETQYF
CDR3 DNA: TGCAGGGGTCAAGAAGGGCGGGAGCGGGAGACCCAGTACTTC

V gene: TRBV7-3
D gene: TRBD1
clone size: few
J gene: TRBJ1-6
CDR3 protein: CASSYRGLGSPLHF
CDR3 DNA: TGTGCCAGCAGCTACAGGGGGCTGGGTTCACCCCTCCACTTT

V gene: TRBV3-1
D gene: NA
clone size: many
J gene: TRBJ1-2
CDR3 protein: CASSQGQGFYGYTF
CDR3 DNA: TGTGCCAGCAGCCAAGGTCAGGGATTCTATGGCTACACCTTC

V gene: TRBV7-8
D gene: TRBD1
clone size: NA
J gene: TRBJ1-4
CDR3 protein: CASSLSTGTNEKLFF
CDR3 DNA: TGTGCCAGCAGCTTATCGACAGGGACTAATGAAAAACTGTTTTTT

V gene: TRBV4-2
D gene: TRBD2
clone size: few
J gene: TRBJ2-3
CDR3 protein: CASSQGLAGTSTDTQYF
CDR3 DNA: TGTGCCAGCAGCCAGGGTCTAGCGGGTACTAGCACAGATACGCAGTATTTT

V gene: TRBV12-3/TRBV12-4
D gene: TRBD1
clone size: NA
J gene: TRBJ2-2
CDR3 protein: CASSPPGQGDTGELFF
CDR3 DNA: TGTGCCAGCAGTCCACCGGGACAGGGGGACACCGGGGAGCTGTTTTTT

V gene: TRBV10-3
D gene: NA
clone size: few
J gene: TRBJ2-2
CDR3 protein: CAIKGASANTGELFF
CDR3 DNA: TGTGCCATCAAGGGAGCCAGCGCGAACACCGGGGAGCTGTTTTTT

V gene: TRBV10-1
D gene: TRBD1
clone size: NA
J gene: TRBJ1-1
CDR3 protein: CASSGGAGGMNTEAFF
CDR3 DNA: TGCGCCAGCAGTGGAGGAGCAGGGGGCATGAACACTGAAGCTTTCTTT

V gene: TRBV28
D gene: NA
clone size: NA
J gene: TRBJ2-7
CDR3 protein: CASSLWRGSYEQYF
CDR3 DNA: TGTGCCAGCAGTTTATGGAGGGGTTCCTACGAGCAGTACTTC

V gene: TRBV5-1
D gene: NA
clone size: many
J gene: TRBJ2-3
CDR3 protein: CASSFPGTDTQYF
CDR3 DNA: TGCGCCAGCAGCTTCCCCGGCACAGATACGCAGTATTTT

V gene: TRBV6-1
D gene: NA
clone size: many
J gene: TRBJ1-1
CDR3 protein: CASSSGLPNTEAFF
CDR3 DNA: TGTGCCAGCAGTTCTGGACTGCCTAACACTGAAGCTTTCTTT

V gene: TRBV24-1
D gene: NA
clone size: NA
J gene: TRBJ2-7
CDR3 protein: CATSAADTDYYEQYF
CDR3 DNA: TGTGCCACCAGTGCCGCGGACACCGATTACTACGAGCAGTACTTC

V gene: TRBV20-1
D gene: NA
clone size: NA
J gene: TRBJ2-6
CDR3 protein: CSAEVGGPSGANVLTF
CDR3 DNA: TGCAGTGCCGAGGTTGGGGGCCCATCTGGGGCCAACGTCCTGACTTTC

V gene: TRBV2
D gene: NA
clone size: few
J gene: TRBJ2-7
CDR3 protein: CASSSRAGRYEQYF
CDR3 DNA: TGTGCCAGCAGTTCGCGCGCGGGCCGATACGAGCAGTACTTC

V gene: TRBV27
D gene: TRBD1
clone size: NA
J gene: TRBJ2-7
CDR3 protein: CASSAYRGWDYEQYF
CDR3 DNA: TGTGCCAGCAGCGCGTACAGGGGTTGGGACTACGAGCAGTACTTC

V gene: TRBV14
D gene: NA
clone size: few
J gene: TRBJ2-7
CDR3 protein: CASSQAHEQYF
CDR3 DNA: TGTGCCAGCAGCCAAGCACACGAGCAGTACTTC

V gene: TRBV5-1
D gene: NA
clone size: many
J gene: TRBJ2-2
CDR3 protein: CASSLVSDTGELFF
CDR3 DNA: TGCGCCAGCAGCTTGGTGTCGGACACCGGGGAGCTGTTTTTT

V gene: TRBV15
D gene: TRBD1
clone size: few
J gene: TRBJ1-1
CDR3 protein: CATSREGQGNTEAFF
CDR3 DNA: TGTGCCACCAGCAGAGAGGGACAGGGGAACACTGAAGCTTTCTTT

V gene: TRBV3-1
D gene: NA
clone size: many
J gene: TRBJ2-7
CDR3 protein: CASSQAGPGGYEQYF
CDR3 DNA: TGTGCCAGCAGCCAAGCGGGGCCCGGTGGCTACGAGCAGTACTTC

V gene: TRBV7-2
D gene: NA
clone size: few
J gene: TRBJ1-1
CDR3 protein: CASSTDGENTEAFF
CDR3 DNA: TGTGCCAGCAGCACGGACGGAGAGAACACTGAAGCTTTCTTT

V gene: TRBV7-9
D gene: NA
clone size: few
J gene: TRBJ1-1
CDR3 protein: CASSSRVSDTEAFF
CDR3 DNA: TGTGCCAGCAGCTCCAGGGTTTCGGACACTGAAGCTTTCTTT

V gene: TRBV12-3/TRBV12-4
D gene: NA
clone size: NA
J gene: TRBJ1-5
CDR3 protein: CASSLMNQPQHF
CDR3 DNA: TGTGCCAGCAGTTTAATGAATCAGCCCCAGCATTTT

V gene: TRBV7-9
D gene: NA
clone size: NA
J gene: TRBJ2-2
CDR3 protein: CASSFIQGKELFF
CDR3 DNA: TGTGCCAGCAGCTTCATTCAGGGGAAGGAGCTGTTTTTT

V gene: TRBV7-2
D gene: TRBD1
clone size: NA
J gene: TRBJ2-7
CDR3 protein: CASSQDHRGLTYYEQYF
CDR3 DNA: TGTGCCAGCAGCCAAGATCACAGGGGGTTAACGTACTACGAGCAGTACTTC

V gene: TRBV2
D gene: TRBD1
clone size: few
J gene: TRBJ1-6
CDR3 protein: CASSDVGGSSPLHF
CDR3 DNA: TGTGCCAGCAGTGATGTAGGGGGCAGTTCACCCCTCCACTTT

V gene: TRBV3-1
D gene: TRBD1
clone size: many
J gene: TRBJ2-3
CDR3 protein: CASSRGQGIGTQYF
CDR3 DNA: TGTGCCAGCAGTCGTGGACAGGGTATCGGTACGCAGTATTTT

V gene: TRBV25-1
D gene: NA
clone size: NA
J gene: TRBJ1-1
CDR3 protein: CASIGEAYTEAFF
CDR3 DNA: TGTGCCAGCATCGGCGAGGCGTACACTGAAGCTTTCTTT

V gene: TRBV20-1
D gene: NA
clone size: many
J gene: TRBJ2-7
CDR3 protein: CSARDPQGYEQYF
CDR3 DNA: TGCAGTGCTAGAGATCCGCAGGGGTACGAGCAGTACTTC

V gene: TRBV12-3/TRBV12-4
D gene: NA
clone size: many
J gene: TRBJ2-1
CDR3 protein: CASSPRGEVNEQFF
CDR3 DNA: TGTGCCAGCAGTCCTAGAGGCGAAGTCAATGAGCAGTTCTTC

V gene: TRBV5-1
D gene: NA
clone size: many
J gene: TRBJ1-2
CDR3 protein: CASSSRIQGWNGYTF
CDR3 DNA: TGCGCCAGCAGCTCCCGAATCCAGGGGTGGAATGGCTACACCTTC

V gene: TRBV7-9
D gene: NA
clone size: many
J gene: TRBJ2-7
CDR3 protein: CASRSTHEQYF
CDR3 DNA: TGTGCCAGCAGGTCGACCCACGAGCAGTACTTC

V gene: TRBV14
D gene: NA
clone size: many
J gene: TRBJ2-1
CDR3 protein: CASSQLLASNEQFF
CDR3 DNA: TGTGCCAGCAGCCAACTACTAGCTTCCAATGAGCAGTTCTTC

V gene: TRBV7-9
D gene: NA
clone size: many
J gene: TRBJ2-3
CDR3 protein: CASSLGQAGTDTQYF
CDR3 DNA: TGTGCCAGCAGCTTAGGGCAGGCGGGCACAGATACGCAGTATTTT

V gene: TRBV7-3
D gene: NA
clone size: few
J gene: TRBJ2-1
CDR3 protein: CASSQGPFYNEQFF
CDR3 DNA: TGTGCCAGCAGTCAGGGGCCCTTCTACAATGAGCAGTTCTTC

V gene: TRBV29-1
D gene: NA
clone size: NA
J gene: TRBJ2-2
CDR3 protein: CSVEVKSGGSTPGSCFF
CDR3 DNA: NA

V gene: TRBV5-1
D gene: NA
clone size: NA
J gene: TRBJ2-1
CDR3 protein: CASSFISTNEQFF
CDR3 DNA: TGCGCCAGCAGCTTTATTAGCACTAATGAGCAGTTCTTC

V gene: TRBV5-1
D gene: TRBD2
clone size: many
J gene: TRBJ2-3
CDR3 protein: CASSASRTSGSTDTQYF
CDR3 DNA: TGCGCCAGCAGCGCCAGCAGGACTAGCGGTAGCACAGATACGCAGTATTTT

V gene: TRBV5-1
D gene: TRBD1
clone size: NA
J gene: TRBJ2-7
CDR3 protein: CASSSIPGQGMPYEQYF
CDR3 DNA: TGTGCCAGCAGTTCTATTCCGGGACAGGGAATGCCGTACGAGCAGTACTTC

V gene: TRBV30
D gene: NA
clone size: NA
J gene: TRBJ1-2
CDR3 protein: CAWRTGANYGYTF
CDR3 DNA: TGTGCCTGGAGAACAGGAGCTAACTATGGCTACACCTTC

V gene: TRBV24-1
D gene: NA
clone size: NA
J gene: TRBJ1-1
CDR3 protein: CATSDARGGDTEAFF
CDR3 DNA: TGTGCCACCTCAGACGCTAGAGGAGGGGACACTGAAGCTTTCTTT

V gene: TRBV7-9
D gene: NA
clone size: many
J gene: TRBJ2-1
CDR3 protein: CASSADRGTEQFF
CDR3 DNA: TGTGCCAGCAGCGCCGATCGGGGTACCGAGCAGTTCTTC

V gene: TRBV20-1
D gene: TRBD1
clone size: few
J gene: TRBJ2-7
CDR3 protein: CSAGQGAEIHEQYF
CDR3 DNA: TGCAGTGCTGGACAGGGGGCTGAGATCCACGAGCAGTACTTC

V gene: TRBV11-2
D gene: NA
clone size: many
J gene: TRBJ2-2
CDR3 protein: CASRQSYRGGSNGELFF
CDR3 DNA: TGTGCCAGCAGGCAATCGTACAGGGGAGGCTCGAACGGGGAGCTGTTTTTT